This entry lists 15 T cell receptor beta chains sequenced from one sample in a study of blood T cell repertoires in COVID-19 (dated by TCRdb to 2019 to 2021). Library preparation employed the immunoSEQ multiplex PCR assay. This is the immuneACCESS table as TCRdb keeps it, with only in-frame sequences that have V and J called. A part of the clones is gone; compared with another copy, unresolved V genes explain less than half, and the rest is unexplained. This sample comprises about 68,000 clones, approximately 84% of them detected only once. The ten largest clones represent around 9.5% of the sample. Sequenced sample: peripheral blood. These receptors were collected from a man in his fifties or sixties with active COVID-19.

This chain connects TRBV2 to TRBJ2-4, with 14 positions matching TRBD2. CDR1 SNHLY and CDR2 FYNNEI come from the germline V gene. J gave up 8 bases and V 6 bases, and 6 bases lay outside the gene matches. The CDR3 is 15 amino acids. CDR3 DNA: TGTGCCAGCAGGCCGACTAGCGGGAGGGGTGACATTCAGTACTTC. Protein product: CASRPTSGRGDIQYF.

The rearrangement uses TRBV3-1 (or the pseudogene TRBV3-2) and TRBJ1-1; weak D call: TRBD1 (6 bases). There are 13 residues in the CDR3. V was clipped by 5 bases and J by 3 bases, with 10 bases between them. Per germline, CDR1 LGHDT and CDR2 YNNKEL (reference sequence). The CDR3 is CASSVNRDTEAFF. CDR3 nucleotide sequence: TGTGCCAGCAGCGTAAACAGGGACACTGAAGCTTTCTTT.

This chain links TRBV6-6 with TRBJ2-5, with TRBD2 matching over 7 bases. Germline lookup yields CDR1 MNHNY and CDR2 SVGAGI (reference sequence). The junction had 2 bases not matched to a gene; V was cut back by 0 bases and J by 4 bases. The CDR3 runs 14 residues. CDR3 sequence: CASSYSGEGETQYF. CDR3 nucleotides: TGTGCCAGCAGTTACTCGGGGGAGGGAGAGACCCAGTACTTC.

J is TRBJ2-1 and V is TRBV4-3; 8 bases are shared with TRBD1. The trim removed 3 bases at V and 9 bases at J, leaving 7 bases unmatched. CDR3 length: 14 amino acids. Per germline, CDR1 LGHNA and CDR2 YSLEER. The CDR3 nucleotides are TGCGCCAGCAGCCACCTGACAGGGGAACCTGAGCAGTTCTTC. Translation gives CASSHLTGEPEQFF.

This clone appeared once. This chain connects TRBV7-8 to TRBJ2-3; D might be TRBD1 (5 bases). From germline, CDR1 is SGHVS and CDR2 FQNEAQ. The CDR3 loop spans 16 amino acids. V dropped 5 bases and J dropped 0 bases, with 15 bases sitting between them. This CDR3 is CASSPRPRASTDTQYF. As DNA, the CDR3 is TGTGCCAGCAGCCCCAGACCCAGGGCTAGCACAGATACGCAGTATTTT.

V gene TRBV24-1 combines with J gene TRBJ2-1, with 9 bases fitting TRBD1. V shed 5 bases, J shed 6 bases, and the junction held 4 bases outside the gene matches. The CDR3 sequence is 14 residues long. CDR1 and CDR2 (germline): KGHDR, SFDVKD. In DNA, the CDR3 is TGTGCCACCAGTGCCCAGGACAGGGGCAATGAGCAGTTCTTC. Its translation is CATSAQDRGNEQFF.

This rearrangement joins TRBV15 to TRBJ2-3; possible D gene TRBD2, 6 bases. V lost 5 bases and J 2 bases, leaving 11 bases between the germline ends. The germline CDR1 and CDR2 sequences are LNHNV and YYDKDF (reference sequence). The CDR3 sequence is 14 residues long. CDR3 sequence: CATSPTRNTDTQYF. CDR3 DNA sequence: TGTGCCACCAGCCCGACTAGAAACACAGATACGCAGTATTTT.

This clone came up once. CDR3 region: CASRNSAGTGARAFF. DNA for the CDR3: TGTGCCAGCAGGAATTCCGCCGGGACAGGGGCTAGGGCTTTCTTT. The V and J genes are TRBV2 and TRBJ1-1, with 10 bases fitting TRBD1. This CDR3 spans 15 amino acids. Trimming removed 6 bases from V and 11 bases from J; junction bases left unmatched: 15. CDR1 is SNHLY and CDR2 is FYNNEI in the germline V gene.

For the CDR3, the DNA is TGCGCCAGCAGCCAACTTGGACTAGCGGGGACCACCTACGAGCAGTACTTC. Its translation is CASSQLGLAGTTYEQYF. This sequence joins TRBV4-1 and TRBJ2-7, with TRBD2 matching over 12 bases. Germline CDR1 and CDR2: MGHRA and YSYEKL. The trim removed 2 bases at V and 2 bases at J, leaving 7 bases unmatched. CDR3 length: 17 residues.

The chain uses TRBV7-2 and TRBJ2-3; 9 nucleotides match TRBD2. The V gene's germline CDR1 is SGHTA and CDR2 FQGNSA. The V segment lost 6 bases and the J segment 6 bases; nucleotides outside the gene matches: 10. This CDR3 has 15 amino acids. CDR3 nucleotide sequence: TGTGCCAGCAGTTTGCGGCGGGGGGGGCAGGATACGCAGTATTTT. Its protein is CASSLRRGGQDTQYF.

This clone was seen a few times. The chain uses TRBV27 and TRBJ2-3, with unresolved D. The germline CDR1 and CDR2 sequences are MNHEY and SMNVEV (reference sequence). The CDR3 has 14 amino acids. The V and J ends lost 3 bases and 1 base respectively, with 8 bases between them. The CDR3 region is CASSFNYRTDTQYF. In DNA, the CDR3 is TGTGCCAGCAGTTTTAACTATCGCACAGATACGCAGTATTTT.

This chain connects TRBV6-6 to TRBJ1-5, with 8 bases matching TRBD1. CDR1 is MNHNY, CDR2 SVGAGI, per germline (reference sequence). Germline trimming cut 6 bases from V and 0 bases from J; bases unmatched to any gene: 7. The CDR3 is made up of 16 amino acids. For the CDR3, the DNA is TGTGCCAGCAGCCCCAGAGGACAGGGTAGCAATCAGCCCCAGCATTTT. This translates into CASSPRGQGSNQPQHF.

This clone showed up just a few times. DNA for the CDR3: TGCAGCGGATCGCCACCGGGACTAGCGGGAGTGTTATCCACAGATACGCAGTATTTT. The encoded protein is CSGSPPGLAGVLSTDTQYF. The J gene is TRBJ2-3, the V gene TRBV29-1; 14 bases are shared with TRBD2. The CDR3 totals 19 residues. The ends lost 7 bases at V and 2 bases at J; junction bases unmatched: 17. The V gene's germline CDR1 is SQVTM and CDR2 ANQGSEA.

The CDR3, as DNA: TGCGCCAGCACCCCCGACACTTCCAGCACAAATTCACCCCTCCACTTT. Translating gives CASTPDTSSTNSPLHF. The chain links TRBV10-2 to TRBJ1-6, with D unresolved. The germline V gene has CDR1 WSHSY and CDR2 SAAADI. V shed 7 bases and J shed 7 bases, with 20 bases lying between them. CDR3 length equals 16 residues.

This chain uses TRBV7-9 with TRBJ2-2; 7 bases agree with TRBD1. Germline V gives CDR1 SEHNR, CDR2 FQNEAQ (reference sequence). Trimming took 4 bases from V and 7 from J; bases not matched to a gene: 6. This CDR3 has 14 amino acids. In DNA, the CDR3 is TGTGCCAGCAGCTCATCGACAGGGATCGGGGAGCTGTTTTTT. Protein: CASSSSTGIGELFF.